What follows are 8 T cell receptor beta chains derived from one specimen sequenced in a study of blood T cell repertoires in COVID-19. Clones were sequenced by immunoSEQ multiplex PCR, and TCRdb holds only the in-frame ones, with some missing. The sample has 42,000 or so clones, more than 75% seen once. Sequencing input: peripheral blood. These receptors all stem from an elderly man with acute or convalescent COVID-19.

This sequence joins TRBV19 and TRBJ1-6; 7 nucleotides match TRBD1. J was trimmed by 7 bases and V by 6 bases; bases with no gene match: 6. The CDR3 is made up of 14 amino acids. Germline-derived CDR1 and CDR2 are LNHDA and SQIVND (reference sequence). CDR3 nucleotide sequence: TGTGCCAGTAGGCAGGCAGGGGGAAATTCACCCCTCCACTTT. This encodes CASRQAGGNSPLHF.

The rearrangement uses TRBV2 and TRBJ1-1, with D tentatively TRBD1 (5 bases). The CDR3 has 15 residues. Germline V gene sequence: CDR1 SNHLY, CDR2 FYNNEI. V was shortened by 2 bases and J by 1 base, with 11 bases between the two germline ends. CDR3 sequence (DNA): TGTGCCAGCAGTGAAATGCAGGGCGGGAACACTGAAGCTTTCTTT. It is translated as CASSEMQGGNTEAFF.

V and J are TRBV5-1 and TRBJ1-1; 7 nucleotides align to TRBD1. The CDR3 spans 16 residues. Germline values: CDR1 SGHRS, CDR2 YFSETQ. The V gene end was trimmed by 4 bases and the J gene end by 1 base; junction bases not matched to a gene: 10. The DNA of the CDR3 is TGCGCCAGCAGCCAGACAGGGAATCGGGGGAACACTGAAGCTTTCTTT. Its protein is CASSQTGNRGNTEAFF.

J is TRBJ1-4 and V is TRBV7-8; TRBD1 aligns across 12 bases. CDR3 length: 17 residues. The V gene end was trimmed by 1 base and the J gene end by 3 bases; junction bases not matched to a gene: 3. CDR1 and CDR2 (germline): SGHVS, FQNEAQ. The CDR3 loop reads CASSLGDRGRSNEKLFF. For the CDR3, the DNA is TGTGCCAGCAGCTTAGGGGACAGGGGGCGGTCTAATGAAAAACTGTTTTTT.

Only one count was recorded for this clone. The chain carries TRBV19 and TRBJ1-5; TRBD1 might be the D (6 bases). Trimming removed 5 bases from V and 0 bases from J, with 14 bases in between. This CDR3 contains 16 residues. Germline loops: CDR1 LNHDA, CDR2 SQIVND (reference sequence). CDR3 in amino acids: CASSSRTASSNQPQHF. CDR3 coding DNA: TGTGCCAGTAGTTCCCGGACAGCTAGTAGCAATCAGCCCCAGCATTTT.

The chain has TRBV7-3 and TRBJ2-3; 7 bases match TRBD2. The CDR3 length is 15 residues. Germline CDR1 and CDR2: SGHTA and FQGTGA. Losses at the gene ends were 5 bases for V and 1 base for J; bases not matched to a gene: 6. DNA of the CDR3: TGTGCCAGCAGCCCGGGACTATCTCGCACAGATACGCAGTATTTT. Encoded protein: CASSPGLSRTDTQYF.

The chain couples TRBV24-1 to TRBJ2-2; D not resolved. V lost 9 bases and J 2 bases, leaving 6 bases between the germline ends. Germline CDR1 reads KGHDR; CDR2 reads SFDVKD. This CDR3 region has 12 residues. The CDR3 sequence: CATQVNTGELFF. In DNA form, the CDR3 reads TGTGCCACCCAGGTTAACACCGGGGAGCTGTTTTTT.

V is TRBV28 and J is TRBJ2-5; the D gene is possibly TRBD1 (5 bases). V shed 7 bases and J shed 6 bases, with 21 bases lying between them. This CDR3 is 15 amino acids long. From germline, CDR1 is MDHEN and CDR2 SYDVKM. The CDR3 coding sequence is TGTGCCAGCATCCCCCCCGGGCAGGGTGGACAGACCCAGTACTTC. Its protein product is CASIPPGQGGQTQYF.